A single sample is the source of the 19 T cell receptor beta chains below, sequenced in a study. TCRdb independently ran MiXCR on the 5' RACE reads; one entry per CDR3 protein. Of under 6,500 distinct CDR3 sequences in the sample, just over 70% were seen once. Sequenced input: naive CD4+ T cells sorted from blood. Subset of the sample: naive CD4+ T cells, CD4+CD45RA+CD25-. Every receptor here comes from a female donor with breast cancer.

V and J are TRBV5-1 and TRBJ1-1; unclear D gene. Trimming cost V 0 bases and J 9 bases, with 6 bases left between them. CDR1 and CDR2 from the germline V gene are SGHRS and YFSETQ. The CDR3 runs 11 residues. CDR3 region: CASSLGGKAFF. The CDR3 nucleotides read TGCGCCAGCAGCTTGGGTGGAAAAGCTTTCTTT.

The CDR3 nucleotides read TGTGCCAGCAGTTTAGTGTTGGGGACAGAAGCTTTCTTT. Protein sequence: CASSLVLGTEAFF. The chain joins TRBV12-3 or TRBV12-4 to TRBJ1-1; the D gene is possibly TRBD1 (6 bases). V was shortened by 1 base and J by 8 bases, with 11 bases between the two germline ends. This CDR3 is built from 13 residues.

The CDR3: CASRRDSYNSPLHF. The CDR3 nucleotides are TGTGCCAGCAGGCGGGACAGCTATAATTCACCCCTCCACTTT. This chain connects TRBV7-2 to TRBJ1-6, with 7 bases aligning to TRBD1. J was trimmed by 3 bases and V by 6 bases; bases with no gene match: 2. The CDR3 contains 14 residues. Germline V CDR1 and CDR2: SGHTA, FQGNSA. Variable domain in full (rest from reference TRBV7-2 and TRBJ1-6): GAGVSQSPSNKVTEKGKDVELRCDPISGHTALYWYRQSLGQGLEFLIYFQGNSAPDKSGLPSDRFSAERTGGSVSTLTIQRTQQEDSAVYLCASRRDSYNSPLHFGNGTRLTVT.

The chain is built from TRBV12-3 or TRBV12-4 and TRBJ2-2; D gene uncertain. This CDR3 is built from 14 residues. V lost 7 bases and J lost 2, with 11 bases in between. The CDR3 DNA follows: TGTGCCAGCACGGTAACGGCTAACACCGGGGAGCTGTTTTTT. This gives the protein CASTVTANTGELFF.

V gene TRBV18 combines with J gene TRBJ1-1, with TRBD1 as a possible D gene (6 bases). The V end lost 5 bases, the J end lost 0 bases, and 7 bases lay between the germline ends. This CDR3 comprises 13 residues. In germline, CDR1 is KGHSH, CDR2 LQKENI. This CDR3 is CASSGQMNTEAFF. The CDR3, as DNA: TGTGCCAGCTCAGGACAGATGAACACTGAAGCTTTCTTT.

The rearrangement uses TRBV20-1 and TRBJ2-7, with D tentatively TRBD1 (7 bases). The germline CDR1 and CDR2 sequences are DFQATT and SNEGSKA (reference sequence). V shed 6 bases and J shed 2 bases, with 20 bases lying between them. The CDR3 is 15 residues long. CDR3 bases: TGCAGTGCCGACCCGAGGAGGGGGCCGACCTACGAGCAGTACTTC. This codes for CSADPRRGPTYEQYF.

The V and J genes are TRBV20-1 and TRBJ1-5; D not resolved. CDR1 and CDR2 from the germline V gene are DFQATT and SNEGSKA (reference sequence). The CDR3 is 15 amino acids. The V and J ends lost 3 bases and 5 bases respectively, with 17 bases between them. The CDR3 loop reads CSASALASGYQPQHF. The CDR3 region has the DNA TGCAGTGCTAGCGCTCTAGCCAGTGGGTATCAGCCCCAGCATTTT.

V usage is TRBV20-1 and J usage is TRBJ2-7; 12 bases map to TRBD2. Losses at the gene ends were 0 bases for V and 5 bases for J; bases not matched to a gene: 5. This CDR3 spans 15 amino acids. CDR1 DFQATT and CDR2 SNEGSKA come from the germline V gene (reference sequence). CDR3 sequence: CSAREGTSGRDEQYF. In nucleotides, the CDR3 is TGCAGTGCTAGAGAGGGGACTAGCGGGCGCGACGAGCAGTACTTC.

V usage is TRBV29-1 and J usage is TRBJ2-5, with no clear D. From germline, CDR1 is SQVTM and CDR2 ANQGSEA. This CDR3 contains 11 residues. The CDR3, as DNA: TGCTCCAGCTGGTACCAAGAGACCCAGTACTTC. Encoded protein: CSSWYQETQYF.

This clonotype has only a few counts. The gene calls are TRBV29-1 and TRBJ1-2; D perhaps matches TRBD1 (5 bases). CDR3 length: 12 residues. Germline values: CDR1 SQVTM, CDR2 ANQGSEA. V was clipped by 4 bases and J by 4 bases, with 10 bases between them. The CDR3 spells CSVVVTAYGYTF. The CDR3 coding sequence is TGCAGCGTTGTAGTGACAGCCTATGGCTACACCTTC.

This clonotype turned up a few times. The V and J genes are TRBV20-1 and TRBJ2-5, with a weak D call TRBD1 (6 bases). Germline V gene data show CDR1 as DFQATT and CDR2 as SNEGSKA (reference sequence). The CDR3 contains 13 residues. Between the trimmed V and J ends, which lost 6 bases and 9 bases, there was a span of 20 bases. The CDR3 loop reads CSAQTTSSGAQYF. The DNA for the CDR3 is TGCAGTGCCCAGACTACAAGCTCAGGGGCCCAGTACTTC.

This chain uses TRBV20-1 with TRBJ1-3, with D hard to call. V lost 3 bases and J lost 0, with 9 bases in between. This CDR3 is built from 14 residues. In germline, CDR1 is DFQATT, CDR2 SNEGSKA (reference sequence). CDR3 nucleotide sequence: TGCAGTGCTAGTTCTGCACTCTCTGGAAACACCATATATTTT. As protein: CSASSALSGNTIYF.

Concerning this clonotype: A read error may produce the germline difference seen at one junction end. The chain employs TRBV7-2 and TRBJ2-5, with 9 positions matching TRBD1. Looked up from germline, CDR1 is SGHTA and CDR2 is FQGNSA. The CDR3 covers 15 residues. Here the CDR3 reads CASSSGQGREKTQYF. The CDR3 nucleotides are TGTGCCAGCAGCTCCGGACAGGGGAGGGAAAAGACTCAGTACTTC.

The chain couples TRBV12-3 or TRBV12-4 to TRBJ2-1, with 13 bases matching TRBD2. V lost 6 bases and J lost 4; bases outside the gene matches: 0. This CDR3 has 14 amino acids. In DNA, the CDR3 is TGTGCCAGCAGGGGACTAGCGGGGTACAATGAGCAGTTCTTC. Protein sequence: CASRGLAGYNEQFF.

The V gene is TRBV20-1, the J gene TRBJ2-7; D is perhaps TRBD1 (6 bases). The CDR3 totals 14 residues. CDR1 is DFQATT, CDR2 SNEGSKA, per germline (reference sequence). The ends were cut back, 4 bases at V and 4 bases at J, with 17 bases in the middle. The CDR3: CSATQGSLAYEQYF. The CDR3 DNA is TGCAGTGCTACACAGGGTTCATTGGCGTACGAGCAGTACTTC.

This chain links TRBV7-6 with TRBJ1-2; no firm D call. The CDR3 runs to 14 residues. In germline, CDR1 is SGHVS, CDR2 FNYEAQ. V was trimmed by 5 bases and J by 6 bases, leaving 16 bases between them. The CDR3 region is CASSLDGREDGYTF. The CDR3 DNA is TGTGCCAGCAGCCTCGACGGGAGGGAGGATGGCTACACCTTC.

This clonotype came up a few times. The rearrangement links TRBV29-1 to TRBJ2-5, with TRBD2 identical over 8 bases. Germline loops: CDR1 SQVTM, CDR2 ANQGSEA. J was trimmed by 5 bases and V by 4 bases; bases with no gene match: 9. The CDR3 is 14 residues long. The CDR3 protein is CSVVTAGVLETQYF. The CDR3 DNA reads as TGCAGCGTTGTTACAGCGGGAGTGTTGGAGACCCAGTACTTC.

CDR3 nucleotide sequence: TGTGCCAGCAGTGTAAGAGGACTAACCAAAGAGACCCAGTACTTC. It translates to CASSVRGLTKETQYF. The chain carries TRBV12-3 or TRBV12-4 and TRBJ2-5, with D maybe TRBD2 (6 bases). There are 15 residues in the CDR3. Between the trimmed V and J ends, which lost 5 bases and 3 bases, there was a span of 16 bases.

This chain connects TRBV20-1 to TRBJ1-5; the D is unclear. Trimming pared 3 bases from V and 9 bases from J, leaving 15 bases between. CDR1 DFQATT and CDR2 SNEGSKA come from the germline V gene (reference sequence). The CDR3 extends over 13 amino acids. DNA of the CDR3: TGCAGTGCTAGCCCCCACGGGAATGGGCCCCAGCATTTT. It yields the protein CSASPHGNGPQHF.